Below, 12 T cell receptor beta chains from the same sample are listed, as sequenced in a study of cytomegalovirus exposure and HLA in healthy donors. It was with 60 Vbeta and 13 Jbeta primers that the PCR ran. Measured with immunoSEQ multiplex PCR; TCRdb has only the in-frame clones, and not every one. The sample lists approximately 210,000 clones, around 80% seen once, with around 2% in the top ten. Sequenced material: PBMCs. These receptors came from a man younger than 35 in good health and CMV-seronegative.

This rearrangement joins TRBV6-5 to TRBJ2-7, with a weak D call TRBD1 (5 bases). Trimming removed 3 bases from V and 5 bases from J, with 8 bases in between. The CDR3 sequence is 12 residues long. Germline lookup yields CDR1 MNHEY and CDR2 SVGAGI. The CDR3 here is CASSYWGHEQYF. The DNA for the CDR3 is TGTGCCAGCAGTTATTGGGGCCACGAGCAGTACTTC.

This clone was seen at least ten times. The V call is TRBV2, the J call TRBJ1-5; possibly TRBD1 for D (6 bases). Per germline, CDR1 SNHLY and CDR2 FYNNEI. Trimming left V 8 bases short and J 4 bases short, with 12 bases between. CDR3 length equals 13 residues. CDR3 loop: CASGNDRNQPQHF. For the CDR3, the DNA is TGTGCCAGCGGAAATGACAGGAATCAGCCCCAGCATTTT.

This clone was seen a handful of times. The chain has TRBV27 and TRBJ1-5; maybe TRBD1 (6 bases). Per the germline V gene, CDR1 is MNHEY and CDR2 is SMNVEV (reference sequence). The ends were cut back, 5 bases at V and 13 bases at J, with 24 bases in the middle. This CDR3 is built from 15 residues. DNA for the CDR3: TGTGCCAGCAGTCCTATCAGGGGCTCTCTGATATCGCAGCATTTT. It encodes CASSPIRGSLISQHF.

The V gene is TRBV4-1, the J gene TRBJ2-1; TRBD2 aligns across 10 bases. The V segment lost 1 base and the J segment 3 bases; nucleotides outside the gene matches: 15. CDR3 length: 20 residues. The V gene's germline CDR1 is MGHRA and CDR2 YSYEKL. CDR3: CASSQAKGVGLAGVYNEQFF. In nucleotides, the CDR3 is TGCGCCAGCAGCCAAGCGAAGGGGGTTGGGCTAGCGGGAGTCTACAATGAGCAGTTCTTC.

This clone was detected only once. The chain has TRBV5-1 and TRBJ2-6; 7 nucleotides line up with TRBD1. This CDR3 is built from 16 residues. The ends lost 0 bases at V and 4 bases at J; junction bases unmatched: 4. The germline V gene encodes CDR1 SGHRS and CDR2 YFSETQ. The CDR3 bases are TGCGCCAGCAGCTTGGAGGGGGCTCCGGGGGCCAACGTCCTGACTTTC. This translates into CASSLEGAPGANVLTF. Supplemented by reference TRBV5-1 and TRBJ2-6, the full variable domain reads KAGVTQTPRYLIKTRGQQVTLSCSPISGHRSVSWYQQTPGQGLQFLFEYFSETQRNKGNFPGRFSGRQFSNSRSEMNVSTLELGDSALYLCASSLEGAPGANVLTFGAGSRLTVL.

The chain joins TRBV5-1 to TRBJ2-7; 8 positions agree with TRBD1. The trim removed 4 bases at V and 3 bases at J, leaving 6 bases unmatched. Germline lookup yields CDR1 SGHRS and CDR2 YFSETQ. This CDR3 has 14 amino acids. The CDR3 loop is CASSPTGQGYEQYF. CDR3 nucleotides: TGCGCCAGCAGCCCAACCGGACAGGGCTACGAGCAGTACTTC.

The chain carries TRBV6-6 and TRBJ2-2, with 10 bases aligning to TRBD1. CDR3 length: 15 residues. In germline, CDR1 is MNHNY, CDR2 SVGAGI (reference sequence). J was trimmed by 3 bases and V by 6 bases; bases with no gene match: 4. CDR3 sequence reads: CASRRQGAYTGELFF. The CDR3 region has the DNA TGTGCCAGCAGACGACAGGGGGCGTACACCGGGGAGCTGTTTTTT.

The rearrangement uses TRBV4-1 and TRBJ1-2; no firm D call. Germline V gene data show CDR1 as MGHRA and CDR2 as YSYEKL. V was pared by 0 bases and J by 8 bases, with 16 bases between. CDR3 length: 15 residues. The CDR3 DNA reads as TGCGCCAGCAGCCAAGAGGGCGTCGGAATGTCAGGCTACACCTTC. This translates into CASSQEGVGMSGYTF.

This chain uses TRBV27 with TRBJ2-5; TRBD2 agrees at 10 bases. Germline CDR1 MNHEY, CDR2 SMNVEV (reference sequence). J was trimmed by 1 base and V by 6 bases; bases with no gene match: 5. This CDR3 spans 15 amino acids. In nucleotides, the CDR3 is TGTGCCAGCAGCACGGGACTAGCGTCCCAAGAGACCCAGTACTTC. The encoded protein is CASSTGLASQETQYF.

This clone was seen more than once but under ten times. Other DNA sequences from this sample encode an identical CDR3 as well. The rearrangement links TRBV28 to TRBJ2-7, with TRBD1 matching 8 bases. CDR3 length equals 14 residues. The germline CDR1 and CDR2 sequences are MDHEN and SYDVKM. V lost 2 bases to trimming and J lost 3 bases; unmatched junction nucleotides: 3. The CDR3 DNA sequence: TGTGCCAGCAGTTTAGGGACAGGCGGCTACGAGCAGTACTTC. It is translated as CASSLGTGGYEQYF.

V and J are TRBV7-2 and TRBJ2-5; maybe TRBD2 (5 bases). This CDR3 has 13 residues. The V end lost 4 bases, the J end lost 5 bases, and 11 bases lay between the germline ends. From germline, CDR1 is SGHTA and CDR2 FQGNSA. CDR3 sequence (DNA): TGTGCCAGCAGCTCCCCGGGGTGGGAGACCCAGTACTTC. Its translation is CASSSPGWETQYF.

This sequence joins TRBV4-3 and TRBJ2-7; 7 bases line up with TRBD2. CDR1 and CDR2 from the germline V gene are LGHNA and YSLEER. Germline trimming cut 0 bases from V and 3 bases from J; bases unmatched to any gene: 11. The CDR3 has 17 residues. CDR3 in DNA: TGCGCCAGCAGCCAAGAAGCAAGCGGGGAATCCTTCTACGAGCAGTACTTC. Translation: CASSQEASGESFYEQYF.